This TCR beta chain stems from a study of a mutant IDH1 vaccine in newly diagnosed glioma. Study-wide context: Former treatment meant radiotherapy, temozolomide, or both; the majority had gotten both. Study outcomes and limitations: Pseudoprogression seemed unlinked to shifts in top peripheral T cell clonotypes.

Time point: week 47, end of study. Each dose of the vaccine consisted of 300 ug of mutant IDH1 20-mer peptide, with topical imiquimod. Eight vaccine doses were administered to patients at weeks 1, 3, 5, 7, 11, 15, 19 and 23. Astrocytomas that were new, WHO grade 3 or 4, IDH1-mutant and ATRX-lost were present in the donors. CDR3 length: 11 residues. From germline, CDR1 is GTSNPN and CDR2 SVGIG (reference sequence). Trimming stripped 0 bases from V and 10 bases from J, with 4 bases between. About this clone: No antigen is known for it.

Assay: immunoSEQ multiplex PCR; the TCRdb copy retains only in-frame clones and omits some. The sample contains tens of thousands of clones, 65% to 90% of which appear only once. The chain recombines TRBV30 with TRBJ1-6; D call uncertain. Sequencing used PBMCs, obtained from a glioma patient whose treatment included an IDH1 peptide vaccine. The receptor's source is a man younger than 35 with glioma. Some clones in this sample may be carry-over from other donors' samples. CDR3 residues: CAWSVESPLHF. The CDR3 coding sequence is TGTGCCTGGAGTGTGGAATCACCCCTCCACTTT.